The 20 T cell receptor beta chains below were found in one sample sequenced in a study of CD8+ T cells in alopecia areata. Following extraction, RNA underwent reverse transcription to cDNA, which served as the sequencing template. TCRdb's copy holds only in-frame clones and misses some; the assay was immunoSEQ multiplex PCR. The profile shows 150,000 to 200,000 clones, 60% of them singletons. The treatment here: oral pan-JAK inhibitor, 5-10 mg twice daily. The sample was CD4+ T cells sorted from blood, taken at week 4, from a patient treated with tofacitinib. The receptor set was obtained from a human donor with alopecia areata.

This clone was detected only a few times. The genes are TRBV5-1 and TRBJ1-2; no firm D call. Trimming left V 0 bases short and J 6 bases short, with 15 bases between. The CDR3 loop spans 15 amino acids. The germline V gene encodes CDR1 SGHRS and CDR2 YFSETQ. The CDR3 nucleotides are TGCGCCAGCAGCTTGGACGTCTGGCAGAATGATGGCTACACCTTC. It specifies CASSLDVWQNDGYTF. The full variable domain, its missing parts supplied by reference TRBV5-1 and TRBJ1-2, is KAGVTQTPRYLIKTRGQQVTLSCSPISGHRSVSWYQQTPGQGLQFLFEYFSETQRNKGNFPGRFSGRQFSNSRSEMNVSTLELGDSALYLCASSLDVWQNDGYTFGSGTRLTVV.

The J gene is TRBJ2-5, the V gene TRBV10-3, with TRBD2 matching over 8 bases. The trim removed 5 bases at V and 4 bases at J, leaving 3 bases unmatched. CDR1 and CDR2 from the germline V gene are ENHRY and SYGVKD. This CDR3 region has 13 residues. CDR3 amino acids: CAISTRGGETQYF. As DNA, the CDR3 is TGTGCCATCAGTACCCGGGGGGGAGAGACCCAGTACTTC.

This rearrangement joins TRBV4-1 to TRBJ2-1; D assignment may be TRBD1 or TRBD2 (6 bases each). Germline CDR1 MGHRA, CDR2 YSYEKL. Trimming stripped 1 base from V and 2 bases from J, with 12 bases between. The CDR3 is 16 residues long. DNA of the CDR3: TGCGCCAGCAGCCAAGCGGGGGCAGGGACCTACAATGAGCAGTTCTTC. This codes for CASSQAGAGTYNEQFF.

The table lists this clone with a few counts. V is TRBV28 and J is TRBJ2-7; no definite D call. This CDR3 has 12 amino acids. With 4 bases removed from V and 2 bases from J, the gap between germline ends came to 6 bases. CDR1 and CDR2 from the germline V gene are MDHEN and SYDVKM. As DNA, the CDR3 is TGTGCCAGCAGTTCGATACCCTACGAGCAGTACTTC. Its translation: CASSSIPYEQYF. Drawing the rest from reference TRBV28 and TRBJ2-7, the complete variable domain is DVKVTQSSRYLVKRTGEKVFLECVQDMDHENMFWYRQDPGLGLRLIYFSYDVKMKEKGDIPEGYSVSREKKERFSLILESASTNQTSMYLCASSSIPYEQYFGPGTRLTVT.

This rearrangement joins TRBV29-1 to TRBJ1-1, with D possibly matching TRBD1 (6 bases). Germline V gene data show CDR1 as SQVTM and CDR2 as ANQGSEA. This CDR3 is built from 13 residues. Trimming removed 6 bases from V and 5 bases from J, with 16 bases in between. The DNA of the CDR3 is TGCAGCGTCGGTGACAGGTTGGGGACTGAAGCTTTCTTT. Amino acid sequence: CSVGDRLGTEAFF.

The CDR3 spells CASSSRGGRAANEQFF. The CDR3 coding sequence is TGTGCCAGCAGCTCCAGAGGGGGAAGGGCCGCCAATGAGCAGTTCTTC. The J gene is TRBJ2-1, the V gene TRBV7-9; D may be TRBD1 (6 bases). The V gene's germline CDR1 is SEHNR and CDR2 FQNEAQ (reference sequence). Trimming left V 4 bases short and J 6 bases short, with 19 bases between. CDR3 length: 16 amino acids.

This clone came up once. The chain joins TRBV10-3 to TRBJ2-7; the D gene is possibly TRBD2 (6 bases). The germline V gene encodes CDR1 ENHRY and CDR2 SYGVKD. The V and J ends lost 10 bases and 5 bases respectively, with 18 bases between them. This CDR3 has 13 residues. CDR3: CATGTPSAHEQYF. DNA for the CDR3: TGTGCCACCGGGACTCCCTCGGCCCACGAGCAGTACTTC.

This clone was detected once. The chain couples TRBV27 to TRBJ1-6; 7 bases agree with TRBD1. The junction had 12 bases not matched to a gene; V was cut back by 7 bases and J by 0 bases. Germline V gene lookup returns CDR1 MNHEY and CDR2 SMNVEV (reference sequence). The CDR3 length is 18 residues. This chain's CDR3 is CASTLQGGGSSYNSPLHF. The CDR3 nucleotides are TGTGCCAGCACCCTACAGGGAGGGGGCAGCTCCTATAATTCACCCCTCCACTTT.

This chain uses TRBV6-5 with TRBJ1-1, with a possible D match to TRBD1 (5 bases). The CDR3 runs 15 residues. V lost 2 bases and J lost 0, with 10 bases in between. Germline V gene sequence: CDR1 MNHEY, CDR2 SVGAGI. CDR3 residues: CASSYTRGMNTEAFF. The CDR3 coding sequence is TGTGCCAGCAGTTACACAAGGGGAATGAACACTGAAGCTTTCTTT.

This chain joins TRBV5-6 and TRBJ1-2; TRBD1 is a possible D gene (5 bases). Deletions cut 3 bases from V and 8 bases from J, with 23 bases between. The CDR3 has 16 residues. CDR1 SGHDT and CDR2 YYEEEE come from the germline V gene. The CDR3 DNA is TGTGCCAGCAGCTCCCGTTCGGACCCAGGGATACGAGGCTACACCTTC. This sequence encodes CASSSRSDPGIRGYTF.

This clone was recorded a few times. The V call is TRBV28, the J call TRBJ2-6; D call uncertain. The CDR3 length is 15 residues. Trimming cost V 4 bases and J 0 bases, with 7 bases left between them. Germline V gives CDR1 MDHEN, CDR2 SYDVKM. CDR3 loop: CASSSDPSGANVLTF. Here the CDR3 DNA reads TGTGCCAGCAGTTCCGACCCCTCTGGGGCCAACGTCCTGACTTTC.

The CDR3 loop reads CASSQVGRNTGELFF. Here the CDR3 DNA reads TGCGCCAGCAGCCAAGTTGGCAGGAACACCGGGGAGCTGTTTTTT. The rearrangement links TRBV4-1 to TRBJ2-2; D call uncertain. The V gene's germline CDR1 is MGHRA and CDR2 YSYEKL. Trimming took off 1 base at V and 1 base at J, with 7 bases between the two ends. The CDR3 extends over 15 amino acids.

The chain has TRBV23-1 and TRBJ1-6; D possibly corresponds to TRBD1 (5 bases). TRBV23-1 falls under the ORF class, with uncertain function. CDR3 length: 16 residues. The germline V and J ends were trimmed by 4 bases and 0 bases, with 10 bases remaining between them. CDR3 loop: CASSRRGSSYNSPLHF. The CDR3 DNA sequence: TGCGCCAGCAGTCGTCGGGGGAGCTCCTATAATTCACCCCTCCACTTT.

In DNA, the CDR3 is TGTGCCAGCAGCTTATGGGGGACCGGGGAGCTGTTTTTT. It is translated as CASSLWGTGELFF. The rearrangement links TRBV7-2 to TRBJ2-2, with D perhaps given as TRBD1 or TRBD2 (5 bases each). CDR1 SGHTA and CDR2 FQGNSA come from the germline V gene. This CDR3 contains 13 residues. Trimming shortened V by 2 bases and J by 5 bases, and 6 bases separated the two germline ends.

Only a few counts were recorded for this clone. This sequence joins TRBV7-2 and TRBJ1-2; 7 bases line up with TRBD1. The CDR3 spans 16 residues. With 5 bases clipped from V and 0 bases from J, the junction kept 9 bases outside the gene matches. From germline, CDR1 is SGHTA and CDR2 FQGNSA. The CDR3 bases are TGTGCCAGCAGCACGGTGGACAGGATCCCTAACTATGGCTACACCTTC. As protein: CASSTVDRIPNYGYTF.

The chain recombines TRBV29-1 with TRBJ2-6; no reliable D call. V shed 5 bases and J shed 0 bases, with 11 bases lying between them. Germline-derived CDR1 and CDR2 are SQVTM and ANQGSEA. The CDR3 spans 15 residues. The CDR3 is CSVLTGFSGANVLTF. The CDR3 DNA is TGCAGCGTTTTAACCGGTTTCTCTGGGGCCAACGTCCTGACTTTC.

The chain employs TRBV30 and TRBJ2-5, with D maybe TRBD2 (5 bases). With 5 bases removed from V and 2 bases from J, the gap between germline ends came to 15 bases. Germline assignment: CDR1 GTSNPN and CDR2 SVGIG (reference sequence). CDR3 size: 14 residues. CDR3 loop: CAWGRGADQETQYF. Here the CDR3 DNA reads TGTGCCTGGGGGCGAGGAGCGGATCAAGAGACCCAGTACTTC.

This clone was observed a handful of times. The J gene is TRBJ2-3, the V gene TRBV25-1; 9 bases align to TRBD2. Trimming cost V 5 bases and J 13 bases; bases outside gene matches: 10. Germline CDR1 reads MGHDK; CDR2 reads SYGVNS. This CDR3 contains 13 residues. The CDR3 DNA reads as TGTGCCAGCAGTCCCGGGGGACTAGCCAGGGAGTATTTT. Translated: CASSPGGLAREYF.

This clone has a handful of counts. The CDR3 sequence is CASSQEEGYGTQPQHF. The CDR3 DNA is TGTGCCAGCAGCCAAGAGGAGGGATATGGTACTCAGCCCCAGCATTTT. The chain carries TRBV4-2 and TRBJ1-5; no reliable D call. The CDR3 loop spans 16 amino acids. Trimming removed 0 bases from V and 6 bases from J, with 15 bases in between. CDR1 LGHNA and CDR2 YNFKEQ come from the germline V gene.

The chain employs TRBV20-1 and TRBJ2-5, with D unresolved. Looked up from germline, CDR1 is DFQATT and CDR2 is SNEGSKA (reference sequence). The ends were cut back, 6 bases at V and 5 bases at J, with 10 bases in the middle. This CDR3 is built from 11 residues. CDR3 protein: CSARLRETQYF. CDR3 nucleotide sequence: TGCAGTGCCCGGCTAAGGGAGACCCAGTACTTC.